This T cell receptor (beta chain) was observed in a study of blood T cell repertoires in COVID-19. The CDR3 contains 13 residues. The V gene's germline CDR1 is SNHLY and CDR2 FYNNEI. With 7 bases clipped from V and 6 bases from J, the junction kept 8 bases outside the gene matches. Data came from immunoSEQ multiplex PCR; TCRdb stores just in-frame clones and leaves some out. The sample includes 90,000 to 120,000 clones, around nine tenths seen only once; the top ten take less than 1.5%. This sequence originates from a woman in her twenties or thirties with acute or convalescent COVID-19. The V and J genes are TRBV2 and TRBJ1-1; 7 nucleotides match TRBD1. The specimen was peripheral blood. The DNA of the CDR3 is TGTGCCAGCACTAGACAGGGTGCGCCTGAAGCTTTCTTT. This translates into CASTRQGAPEAFF.